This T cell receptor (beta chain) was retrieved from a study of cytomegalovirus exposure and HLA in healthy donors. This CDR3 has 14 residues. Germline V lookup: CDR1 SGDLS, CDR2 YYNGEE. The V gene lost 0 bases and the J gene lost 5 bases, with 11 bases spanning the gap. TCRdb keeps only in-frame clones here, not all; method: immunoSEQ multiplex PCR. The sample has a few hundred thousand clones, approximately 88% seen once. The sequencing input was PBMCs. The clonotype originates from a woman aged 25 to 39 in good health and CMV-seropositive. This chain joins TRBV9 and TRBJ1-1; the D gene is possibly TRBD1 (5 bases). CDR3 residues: CASSVVPRGTEAFF. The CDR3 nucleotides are TGTGCCAGCAGCGTAGTGCCCCGGGGGACTGAAGCTTTCTTT. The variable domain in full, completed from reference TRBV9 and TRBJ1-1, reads DSGVTQTPKHLITATGQRVTLRCSPRSGDLSVYWYQQSLDQGLQFLIQYYNGEERAKGNILERFSAQQFPDLHSELNLSSLELGDSALYFCASSVVPRGTEAFFGQGTRLTVV.